This T cell receptor beta chain stems from a study of spatial heterogeneity in lung cancer. Study-wide findings and caveats: Tumor TCRs that were ubiquitous and expanded showed up in blood more at resection than follow-up.

The CDR3 is 13 residues long. V was clipped by 6 bases and J by 2 bases, with 10 bases between them. Germline values: CDR1 ENHRY, CDR2 SYGVKD. Individually, TCR cDNA molecules were each labelled with a unique molecular identifier. TCRdb recomputed calls from the 5' RACE reads with MiXCR, one row per CDR3 protein. The sample lists approximately 92,000 distinct CDR3 sequences; over 9.5% were seen once. The time point is: sample taken at primary tumor resection. Whole RNA obtained from tumor, nontumor lung or frozen PBMC underwent sequencing without sorting. In its sample, this clonotype was seen a few times. Its antigen is unknown.

The source of this sequence is a male donor with early-stage non-small cell lung cancer. The sample here was PBMCs, taken at surgery. The rearrangement joins TRBV10-3 to TRBJ1-1; D call uncertain. CDR3 amino acids: CAISPARNTEAFF. The CDR3 DNA reads as TGTGCCATCAGCCCCGCGAGAAACACTGAAGCTTTCTTT.